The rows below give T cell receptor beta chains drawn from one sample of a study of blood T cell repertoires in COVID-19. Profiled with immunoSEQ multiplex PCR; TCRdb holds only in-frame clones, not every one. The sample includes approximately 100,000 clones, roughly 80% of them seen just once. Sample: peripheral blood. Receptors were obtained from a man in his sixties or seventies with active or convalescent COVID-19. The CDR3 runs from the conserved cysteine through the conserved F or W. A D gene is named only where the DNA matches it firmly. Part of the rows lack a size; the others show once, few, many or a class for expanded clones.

CDR3 DNA: TGTGCCAGCAGTATTCTAGACAGGGACGAGCAGTACTTC
CDR3 protein: CASSILDRDEQYF
clone size: NA
J gene: TRBJ2-7
D gene: TRBD1
V gene: TRBV12-3/TRBV12-4

CDR3 DNA: TGCGGCGTTGAGGCTAGCTCCTACAATGAGCAGTTCTTC
CDR3 protein: CGVEASSYNEQFF
clone size: NA
J gene: TRBJ2-1
D gene: NA
V gene: TRBV29-1

CDR3 DNA: TGTGCCTGGAGTGTCCTGGACAGAACGAACACTGAAGCTTTCTTT
CDR3 protein: CAWSVLDRTNTEAFF
clone size: NA
J gene: TRBJ1-1
D gene: NA
V gene: TRBV30

CDR3 DNA: TGCAGCGTTTTCAGGGGGCGCAGCACTGAAGCTTTCTTT
CDR3 protein: CSVFRGRSTEAFF
clone size: NA
J gene: TRBJ1-1
D gene: TRBD1
V gene: TRBV29-1

CDR3 DNA: TGCGCCAGCAGCGCCGCCGGGAGGTACACTGAAGCTTTCTTT
CDR3 protein: CASSAAGRYTEAFF
clone size: few
J gene: TRBJ1-1
D gene: NA
V gene: TRBV5-1

CDR3 DNA: TGTGCCAGCAGCCCTGTGCCCAGTACCCGCTGGGAGCAGTACTTC
CDR3 protein: CASSPVPSTRWEQYF
clone size: NA
J gene: TRBJ2-7
D gene: NA
V gene: TRBV14

CDR3 DNA: TGTGCCAGCAGCTTAAACGACAGGGGAGCCAAAAACATTCAGTACTTC
CDR3 protein: CASSLNDRGAKNIQYF
clone size: NA
J gene: TRBJ2-4
D gene: TRBD1
V gene: TRBV11-1

CDR3 DNA: TGCGCCAGCAGCCCAGGGACAGGGCCAGGCCTCGAACTAGAGACCCAGTACTTC
CDR3 protein: CASSPGTGPGLELETQYF
clone size: NA
J gene: TRBJ2-5
D gene: TRBD1
V gene: TRBV5-1

CDR3 DNA: TGTGCCAGCAGTGAATCAGGGGGCTATGGAAACACCATATATTTT
CDR3 protein: CASSESGGYGNTIYF
clone size: few
J gene: TRBJ1-3
D gene: TRBD1
V gene: TRBV25-1

CDR3 DNA: TGTGCCAGCAGCGATTTCCGGGACAGAGGAGTGAACACTGAAGCTTTCTTT
CDR3 protein: CASSDFRDRGVNTEAFF
clone size: NA
J gene: TRBJ1-1
D gene: TRBD1
V gene: TRBV2

CDR3 DNA: TGTGCCAGCATACCCGCGACTAGCGGGAGCTACGAGCAGTACTTC
CDR3 protein: CASIPATSGSYEQYF
clone size: NA
J gene: TRBJ2-7
D gene: TRBD2
V gene: TRBV28

CDR3 DNA: TGTGCCAGCAGCGTAGACAGGTTGGGGGAGACCCAGTACTTC
CDR3 protein: CASSVDRLGETQYF
clone size: NA
J gene: TRBJ2-5
D gene: NA
V gene: TRBV5-6

CDR3 DNA: TGTGCCAGTACCCTGGGACAGGCGAACACCGGGGAGCTGTTTTTT
CDR3 protein: CASTLGQANTGELFF
clone size: NA
J gene: TRBJ2-2
D gene: TRBD1
V gene: TRBV19

CDR3 DNA: TGTGCCACCAGCAGAGGCGCCGGGACAGAAAAGCTCTATGGCTACACCTTC
CDR3 protein: CATSRGAGTEKLYGYTF
clone size: NA
J gene: TRBJ1-2
D gene: TRBD1
V gene: TRBV15

CDR3 DNA: TGTGCCACCAGTGATCCCCGGACAGGGATCAATGAGCAGTTCTTC
CDR3 protein: CATSDPRTGINEQFF
clone size: NA
J gene: TRBJ2-1
D gene: TRBD1
V gene: TRBV24-1

CDR3 DNA: TGTGCCAGCTCAGGAGGGTACGGGACAGGGGGCCTTGGCACTGAAGCTTTCTTT
CDR3 protein: CASSGGYGTGGLGTEAFF
clone size: NA
J gene: TRBJ1-1
D gene: TRBD1
V gene: TRBV18

CDR3 DNA: TGCGCCAGCAGTGGAGGTGGGGAGGAGACCCAGTACTTC
CDR3 protein: CASSGGGEETQYF
clone size: NA
J gene: TRBJ2-5
D gene: NA
V gene: TRBV5-1

CDR3 DNA: TGTGCCAGCAGCCAAGATCAGGGCGGCGAGCAGTACTTC
CDR3 protein: CASSQDQGGEQYF
clone size: NA
J gene: TRBJ2-7
D gene: NA
V gene: TRBV14

CDR3 DNA: TGTGCCAGCAGTCAGTCCGGGACAGGGGGCTTTGGCTACACCTTC
CDR3 protein: CASSQSGTGGFGYTF
clone size: NA
J gene: TRBJ1-2
D gene: TRBD1
V gene: TRBV28

CDR3 DNA: TGTGCCAGCAGCCAAAGACAGGAGTCTGAAGCTTTCTTT
CDR3 protein: CASSQRQESEAFF
clone size: NA
J gene: TRBJ1-1
D gene: NA
V gene: TRBV3-1/TRBV3-2

CDR3 DNA: TGTGCCACCAGCAGAGAAATTGGGACTAGCGGGGGGGGCGGCGAGCAGTACTTC
CDR3 protein: CATSREIGTSGGGGEQYF
clone size: NA
J gene: TRBJ2-7
D gene: TRBD2
V gene: TRBV15

CDR3 DNA: TGTGCCAGCAGTTTACTCCAGGGACTAGCGGGAGGGCAGGTTACGCAGTATTTT
CDR3 protein: CASSLLQGLAGGQVTQYF
clone size: NA
J gene: TRBJ2-3
D gene: TRBD2
V gene: TRBV28

CDR3 DNA: TGTGCCAGTAGTCTTCGGGGGGCCTACTATGGCTACACCTTC
CDR3 protein: CASSLRGAYYGYTF
clone size: NA
J gene: TRBJ1-2
D gene: NA
V gene: TRBV19

CDR3 DNA: TGTGCCAGCAGCCCCGACAGGGAGGAGACCCAGTACTTC
CDR3 protein: CASSPDREETQYF
clone size: NA
J gene: TRBJ2-5
D gene: TRBD1
V gene: TRBV6-5

CDR3 DNA: TGTGCCAGCAGCTTGGGACTAGCGGGAGGCCTTACCTACGAGCAGTACTTC
CDR3 protein: CASSLGLAGGLTYEQYF
clone size: NA
J gene: TRBJ2-7
D gene: TRBD2
V gene: TRBV5-4

CDR3 DNA: TGCGCCAGCAGCTTGGAACTGGAGGGTACGTCACCCCTCCACTTT
CDR3 protein: CASSLELEGTSPLHF
clone size: NA
J gene: TRBJ1-6
D gene: NA
V gene: TRBV5-1

CDR3 DNA: TGTGCCAGCAGCGTAGGGACCTTGGCAGGGTCTAACTATGGCTACACCTTC
CDR3 protein: CASSVGTLAGSNYGYTF
clone size: NA
J gene: TRBJ1-2
D gene: NA
V gene: TRBV9

CDR3 DNA: TGTGCCAGCTCCCTTGGAGTCCCTGGGGCCAACGTCCTGACTTTC
CDR3 protein: CASSLGVPGANVLTF
clone size: NA
J gene: TRBJ2-6
D gene: NA
V gene: TRBV18

CDR3 DNA: TGTGCCGGGACAGGGGGCCGGGACACTGAAGCTTTCTTT
CDR3 protein: CAGTGGRDTEAFF
clone size: NA
J gene: TRBJ1-1
D gene: TRBD1
V gene: TRBV6-5

CDR3 DNA: TGTGCCAGCAGTGGGGAGCTTGCAACTAATGAAAAACTGTTTTTT
CDR3 protein: CASSGELATNEKLFF
clone size: NA
J gene: TRBJ1-4
D gene: NA
V gene: TRBV25-1

CDR3 DNA: TGTGCCAGTAGTCCCGGGACAGGGGGACTTACTGAAAAACTGTTTTTT
CDR3 protein: CASSPGTGGLTEKLFF
clone size: NA
J gene: TRBJ1-4
D gene: TRBD1
V gene: TRBV19

CDR3 DNA: TGTGCCAGTAGTATGGGGGGGCTTGGCTATGGCTACACCTTC
CDR3 protein: CASSMGGLGYGYTF
clone size: NA
J gene: TRBJ1-2
D gene: NA
V gene: TRBV19

CDR3 DNA: TGTGCCAGCAGCTTAAACGACAGGGGGGCCAAAAACATTCAGTACTTC
CDR3 protein: CASSLNDRGAKNIQYF
clone size: once
J gene: TRBJ2-4
D gene: TRBD1
V gene: TRBV11-1

CDR3 DNA: TGTGCCAGCTCACTACGCAGGGGAACGGACACTGAAGCTTTCTTT
CDR3 protein: CASSLRRGTDTEAFF
clone size: NA
J gene: TRBJ1-1
D gene: NA
V gene: TRBV18

CDR3 DNA: TGTGCCAGCAGTTCGGGAGGGGGAGATGGAAACACCATATATTTT
CDR3 protein: CASSSGGGDGNTIYF
clone size: NA
J gene: TRBJ1-3
D gene: NA
V gene: TRBV7-9

CDR3 DNA: TGTGCCAGCAGCTTAAGGACTAGCTCCTACAATGAGCAGTTCTTC
CDR3 protein: CASSLRTSSYNEQFF
clone size: few
J gene: TRBJ2-1
D gene: TRBD2
V gene: TRBV11-2

CDR3 DNA: TGTGCTAGTGCCTGGGAGAGGGCTGGAAACACCATATATTTT
CDR3 protein: CASAWERAGNTIYF
clone size: NA
J gene: TRBJ1-3
D gene: NA
V gene: TRBV12-5

CDR3 DNA: TGTGCCAGCAGCCAAGGGACGGGAGGGCGGACAGATACGCAGTATTTT
CDR3 protein: CASSQGTGGRTDTQYF
clone size: NA
J gene: TRBJ2-3
D gene: TRBD2
V gene: TRBV3-1/TRBV3-2

CDR3 DNA: TGTGCCAGCTCACCACCGGGGACAGGGTGGTTGTACACCTTC
CDR3 protein: CASSPPGTGWLYTF
clone size: NA
J gene: TRBJ1-2
D gene: TRBD1
V gene: TRBV18

CDR3 DNA: TGCGCCAGCATGATCTCGGCAGGGGGCGCGGCACCCCTCCACTTT
CDR3 protein: CASMISAGGAAPLHF
clone size: NA
J gene: TRBJ1-6
D gene: TRBD1
V gene: TRBV10-2

CDR3 DNA: TGTGCCAGCAGCGTCGGACAGGGATCGACTGAAGCTTTCTTT
CDR3 protein: CASSVGQGSTEAFF
clone size: NA
J gene: TRBJ1-1
D gene: TRBD1
V gene: TRBV6-5